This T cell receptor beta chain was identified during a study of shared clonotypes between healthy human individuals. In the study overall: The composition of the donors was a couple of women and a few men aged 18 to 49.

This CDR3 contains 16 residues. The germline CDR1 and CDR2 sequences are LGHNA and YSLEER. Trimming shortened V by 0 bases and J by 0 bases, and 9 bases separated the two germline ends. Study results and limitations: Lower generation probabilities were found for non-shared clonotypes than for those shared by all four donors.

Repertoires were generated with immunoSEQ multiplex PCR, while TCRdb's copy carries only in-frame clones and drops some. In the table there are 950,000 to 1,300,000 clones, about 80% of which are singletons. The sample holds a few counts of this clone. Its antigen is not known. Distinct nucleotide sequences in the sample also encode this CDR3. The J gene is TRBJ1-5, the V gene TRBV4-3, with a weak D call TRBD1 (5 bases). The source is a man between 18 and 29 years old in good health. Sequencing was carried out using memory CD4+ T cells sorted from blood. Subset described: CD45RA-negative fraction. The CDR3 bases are TGCGCCAGCAGCCAAGACACGGGGGGTAGCAATCAGCCCCAGCATTTT. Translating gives CASSQDTGGSNQPQHF.